Listed here is a single T cell receptor beta chain. Its antigen is not known. Indicated treatment: roughly ten-day PBMC culture with coronavirus spike peptide pools or control peptides (ViraFEST assay). Germline CDR1 DFQATT, CDR2 SNEGSKA (reference sequence). Between the trimmed V and J ends, which lost 3 bases and 5 bases, there was a span of 22 bases. The CDR3 is 16 residues long. These data originate in a study of vaccination and CD4 T cells after COVID-19. Study as a whole: Control cultures used a CEFX viral epitope pool, an HIV-1 Nef peptide pool, or no peptide. Whole-study results and caveats: Detection of a median around 86% of reactive clones in convalescent patients was confined to the period after vaccination.

The Oncomine TCR Beta short-read assay sequenced DNA from cultured CD4+ T cells. TCRdb recomputed calls from the PCR reads with MiXCR, one row per CDR3 protein. The sample yields approximately 20,000 distinct CDR3 sequences, approximately 53% seen once. Sequencing was done on a sample of CD4+ T cells from blood, cultured in vitro. This sequence originates from a human donor who had recovered from COVID-19. The chain carries TRBV20-1 and TRBJ2-5, with D perhaps matching TRBD1 (6 bases). The CDR3 nucleotides are TGCAGTGCTAGTTCGTTCGCAGGGGCGCAAGGGGAGACCCAGTACTTC. It yields the protein CSASSFAGAQGETQYF.